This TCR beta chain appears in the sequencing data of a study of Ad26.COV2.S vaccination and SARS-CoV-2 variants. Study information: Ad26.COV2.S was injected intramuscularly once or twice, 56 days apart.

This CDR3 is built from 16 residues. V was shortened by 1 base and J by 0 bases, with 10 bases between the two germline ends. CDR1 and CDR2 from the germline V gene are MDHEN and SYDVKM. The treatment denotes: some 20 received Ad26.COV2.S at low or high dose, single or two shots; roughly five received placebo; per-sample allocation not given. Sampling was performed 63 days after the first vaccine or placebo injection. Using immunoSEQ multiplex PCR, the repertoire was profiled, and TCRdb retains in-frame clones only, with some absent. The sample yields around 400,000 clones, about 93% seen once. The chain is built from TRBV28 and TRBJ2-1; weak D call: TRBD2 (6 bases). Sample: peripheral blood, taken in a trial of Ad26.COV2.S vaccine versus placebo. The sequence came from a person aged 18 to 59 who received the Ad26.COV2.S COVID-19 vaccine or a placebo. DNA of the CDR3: TGTGCCAGCAGTTTATCGGCGGGAAGCTCCTACAATGAGCAGTTCTTC. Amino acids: CASSLSAGSSYNEQFF.